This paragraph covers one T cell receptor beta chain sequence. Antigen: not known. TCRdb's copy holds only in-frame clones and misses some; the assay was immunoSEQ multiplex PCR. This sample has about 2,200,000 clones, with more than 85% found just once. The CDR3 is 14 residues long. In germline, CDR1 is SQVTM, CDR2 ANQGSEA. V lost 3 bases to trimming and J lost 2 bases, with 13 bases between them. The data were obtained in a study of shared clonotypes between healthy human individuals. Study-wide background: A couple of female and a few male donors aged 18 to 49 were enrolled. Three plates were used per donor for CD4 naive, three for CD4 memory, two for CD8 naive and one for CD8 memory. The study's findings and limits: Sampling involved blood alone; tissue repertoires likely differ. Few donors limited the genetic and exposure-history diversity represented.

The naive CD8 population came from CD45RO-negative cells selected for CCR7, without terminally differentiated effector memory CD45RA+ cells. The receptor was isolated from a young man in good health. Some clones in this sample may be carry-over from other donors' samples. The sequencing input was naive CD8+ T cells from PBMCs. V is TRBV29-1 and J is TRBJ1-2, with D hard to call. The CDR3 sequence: CSVEGRDLNYGYTF. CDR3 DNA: TGCAGCGTTGAGGGGAGGGATCTGAACTATGGCTACACCTTC.